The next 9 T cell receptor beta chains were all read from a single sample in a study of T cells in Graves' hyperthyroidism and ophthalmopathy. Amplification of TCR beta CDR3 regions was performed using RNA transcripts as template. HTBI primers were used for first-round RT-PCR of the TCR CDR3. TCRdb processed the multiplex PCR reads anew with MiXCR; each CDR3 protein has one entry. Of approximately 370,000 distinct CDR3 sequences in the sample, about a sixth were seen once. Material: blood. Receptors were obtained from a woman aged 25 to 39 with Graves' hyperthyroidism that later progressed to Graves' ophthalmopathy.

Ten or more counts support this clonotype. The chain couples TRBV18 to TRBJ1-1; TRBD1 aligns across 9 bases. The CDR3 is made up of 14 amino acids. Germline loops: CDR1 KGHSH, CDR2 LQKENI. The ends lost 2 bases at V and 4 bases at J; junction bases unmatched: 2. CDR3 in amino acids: CASSPGTGSTEAFF. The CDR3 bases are TGTGCCAGCTCACCAGGGACAGGGAGCACTGAAGCTTTCTTT.

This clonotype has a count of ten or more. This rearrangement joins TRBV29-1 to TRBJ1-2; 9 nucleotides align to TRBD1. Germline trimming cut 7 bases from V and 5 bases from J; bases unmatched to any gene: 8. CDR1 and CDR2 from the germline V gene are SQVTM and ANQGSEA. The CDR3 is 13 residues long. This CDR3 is CSAQQGARYGYTF. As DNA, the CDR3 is TGCAGCGCCCAACAGGGGGCCCGGTATGGCTACACCTTC.

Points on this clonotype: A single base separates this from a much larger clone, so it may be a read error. CDR3 in amino acids: CASSWTRSGELFF. Written as DNA, the CDR3 is TGTGCCAGCAGCTGGACTAGATCCGGGGAGCTGTTTTTT. V and J are TRBV11-2 and TRBJ2-2; 7 positions match TRBD2. From germline, CDR1 is SGHAT and CDR2 FQNNGV. The CDR3 is made up of 13 amino acids. The trim removed 4 bases at V and 6 bases at J, leaving 2 bases unmatched.

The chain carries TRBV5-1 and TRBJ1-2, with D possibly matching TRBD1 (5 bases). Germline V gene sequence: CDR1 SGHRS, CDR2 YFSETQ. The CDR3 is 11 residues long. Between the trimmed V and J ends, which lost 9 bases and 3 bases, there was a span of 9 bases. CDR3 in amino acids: CATGGDYGYTF. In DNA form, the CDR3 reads TGCGCCACTGGAGGGGACTATGGCTACACCTTC.

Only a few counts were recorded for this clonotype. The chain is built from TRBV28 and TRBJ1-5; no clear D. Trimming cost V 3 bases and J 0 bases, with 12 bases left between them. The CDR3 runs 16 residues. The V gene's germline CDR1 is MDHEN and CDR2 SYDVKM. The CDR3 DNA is TGTGCCAGCAGTTTTAGACGGGGTTTTAGCAATCAGCCCCAGCATTTT. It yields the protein CASSFRRGFSNQPQHF.

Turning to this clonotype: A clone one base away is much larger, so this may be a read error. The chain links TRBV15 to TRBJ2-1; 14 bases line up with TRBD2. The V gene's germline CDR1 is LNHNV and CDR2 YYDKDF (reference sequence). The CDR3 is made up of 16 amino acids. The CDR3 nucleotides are TGTGTCACCAGCAGATATGGACTAGCGGGGGGAAATGAGCAGTTCTTC. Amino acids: CVTSRYGLAGGNEQFF.

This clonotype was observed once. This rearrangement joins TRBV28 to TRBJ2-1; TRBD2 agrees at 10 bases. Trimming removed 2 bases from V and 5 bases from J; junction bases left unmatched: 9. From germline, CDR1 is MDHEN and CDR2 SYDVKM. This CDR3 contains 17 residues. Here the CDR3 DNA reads TGTGCCAGCAGTTTAGTAGCGGGAGGTGCTTTTAACAATGAGCAGTTCTTC. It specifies CASSLVAGGAFNNEQFF.

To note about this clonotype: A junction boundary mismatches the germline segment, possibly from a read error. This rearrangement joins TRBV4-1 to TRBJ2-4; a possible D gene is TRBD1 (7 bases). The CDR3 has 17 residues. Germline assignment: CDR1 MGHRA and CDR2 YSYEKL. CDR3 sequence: CASSQRQGGSAKNFQYF. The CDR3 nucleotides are TGCGCCAGCAGCCAGAGACAGGGAGGATCTGCCAAAAACTTTCAGTACTTC.

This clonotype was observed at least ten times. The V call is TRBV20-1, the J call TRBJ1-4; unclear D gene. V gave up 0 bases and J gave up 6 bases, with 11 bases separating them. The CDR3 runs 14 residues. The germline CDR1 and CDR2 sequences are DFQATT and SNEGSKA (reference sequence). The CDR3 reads CSARELVTDEKLFF. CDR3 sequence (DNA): TGCAGTGCTAGAGAATTGGTTACAGATGAAAAACTGTTTTTT.